The clone carrying this T cell receptor beta chain came up a few times. The source of the sample is a study of immune characterization of retroperitoneal liposarcoma. The CDR3 extends over 15 amino acids. Germline V gives CDR1 MNHNS, CDR2 SASEGT. V was cut by 6 bases and J by 2 bases, with 14 bases left in between. TCRdb re-analysed the PCR reads in MiXCR, keeping a single row per CDR3 protein. Here the sample spans 15,000 or so distinct CDR3 sequences, roughly 44% being singletons. The chain employs TRBV6-1 and TRBJ1-3, with D maybe TRBD1 (6 bases). The sequence derives from a female donor with retroperitoneal liposarcoma. The sequencing sample was made of tumor tissue. CDR3 DNA sequence: TGTGCCAGCAGCTTACAGGGCCGGACTGGAAACACCATATATTTT. This translates into CASSLQGRTGNTIYF.